This TCR beta chain is drawn from a study of lymphopenia after photon versus proton radiotherapy. Study-level results: Authors raise, but do not show, better survival with proton therapy. Oligoclonal CD8+ Temra expansion after nadir drove photon patients' diversity drop. A bigger post-nadir fall in TCR diversity correlated inversely with survival time in deceased patients.

Generated by immunoSEQ multiplex PCR, the TCRdb table keeps only in-frame clones and is missing some. The table lists around 63,000 clones, about 89% of them singletons. As concerns this clone: Antigen specificity is unknown.

CDR3 size: 12 residues. The germline V and J ends were trimmed by 3 bases and 2 bases, with 5 bases remaining between them. Per germline, CDR1 SGHDN and CDR2 FVKESK. The receptor was isolated from an elderly man with esophageal cancer. This chain links TRBV14 with TRBJ2-7; D unresolved. Sequencing used peripheral blood, obtained from a patient treated with proton-based radiotherapy. CDR3 region: CASSHATYEQYF. The CDR3 DNA reads TGTGCCAGCAGCCATGCTACCTACGAGCAGTACTTC.